Following are 26 T cell receptor beta chains from one sample sequenced in a study of blood T cell repertoires in COVID-19. Generated by immunoSEQ multiplex PCR, the TCRdb table keeps only in-frame clones and is missing some. This table has about 350,000 clones, 75% to 90% appearing once. The specimen sequenced was peripheral blood. These receptors all stem from a woman aged 55-69 years with COVID-19, enrolled during active disease.

V and J are TRBV30 and TRBJ1-6; D not certain. Trimming left V 4 bases short and J 1 base short, with 11 bases between. Germline loops: CDR1 GTSNPN, CDR2 SVGIG (reference sequence). CDR3 length: 15 amino acids. In DNA form, the CDR3 reads TGTGCCTGGACCGGTCGGGAGTCCTATAATTCACCCCTCCACTTT. Protein sequence: CAWTGRESYNSPLHF.

This clone has only one observation. This rearrangement joins TRBV11-2 to TRBJ2-7; D is unclear. The germline CDR1 and CDR2 sequences are SGHAT and FQNNGV. The V end lost 4 bases, the J end lost 1 base, and 2 bases lay between the germline ends. The length of the CDR3 is 11 residues. CDR3 sequence (DNA): TGTGCCAGCAGCTCATCCTACGAGCAGTACTTC. It yields the protein CASSSSYEQYF.

The CDR3 coding sequence is TGTGCCAGTAGTTCCTCCCATACGCAGTATTTT. Its protein is CASSSSHTQYF. This rearrangement joins TRBV19 to TRBJ2-3; the D is unclear. Germline CDR1 reads LNHDA; CDR2 reads SQIVND (reference sequence). Trimming stripped 5 bases from V and 7 bases from J, with 7 bases between. This CDR3 contains 11 residues.

This chain joins TRBV19 and TRBJ1-1, with no clear D. Germline V gives CDR1 LNHDA, CDR2 SQIVND (reference sequence). The ends were cut back, 7 bases at V and 2 bases at J, with 14 bases in the middle. This CDR3 spans 14 amino acids. CDR3 loop: CASTPFGGNTEAFF. Written as DNA, the CDR3 is TGTGCCAGTACGCCTTTCGGAGGAAACACTGAAGCTTTCTTT.

This clone was seen just once. This chain connects TRBV10-3 to TRBJ2-1, with D possibly TRBD2 on 6 matching bases. V was pared by 6 bases and J by 6 bases, with 15 bases between. The CDR3 length is 14 residues. Germline CDR1 is ENHRY and CDR2 is SYGVKD. CDR3 nucleotide sequence: TGTGCCATCAGCGGGCGGGACCGGATCAATGAGCAGTTCTTC. Protein product: CAISGRDRINEQFF.

This chain links TRBV7-3 with TRBJ1-3; D is undetermined. Germline V gene sequence: CDR1 SGHTA, CDR2 FQGTGA. CDR3 length equals 14 residues. The V end lost 1 base, the J end lost 0 bases, and 4 bases lay between the germline ends. The CDR3 sequence is CASSLSSSGNTIYF. CDR3 sequence (DNA): TGTGCCAGCAGCTTAAGTAGCTCTGGAAACACCATATATTTT.

This clone was detected once. The genes are TRBV6-5 and TRBJ1-2; 8 bases align to TRBD1. V gave up 1 base and J gave up 4 bases; unmatched junction bases: 8. The CDR3 consists of 16 residues. Germline assignment: CDR1 MNHEY and CDR2 SVGAGI. This CDR3 is CASSYFTGGLGYGYTF. The CDR3 nucleotides read TGTGCCAGCAGTTACTTCACAGGGGGGCTCGGCTATGGCTACACCTTC.

The chain recombines TRBV7-2 with TRBJ1-5; unclear D gene. The germline V gene has CDR1 SGHTA and CDR2 FQGNSA. V lost 0 bases, J lost 5 bases, and 11 bases lay in between. The CDR3 has 15 residues. Written as DNA, the CDR3 is TGTGCCAGCAGCTTAGCTTTTGCGGAATATCAGCCCCAGCATTTT. It encodes CASSLAFAEYQPQHF.

This clone was seen just once. The rearrangement links TRBV7-2 to TRBJ2-5; 7 bases are shared with TRBD2. Germline CDR1 is SGHTA and CDR2 is FQGNSA. V was clipped by 0 bases and J by 4 bases; unmatched bases: 8. The CDR3 contains 16 residues. The CDR3 coding sequence is TGTGCCAGCAGCTTAGCACGGGGCGGGGGAGGAGAGACCCAGTACTTC. This encodes CASSLARGGGGETQYF.

The chain joins TRBV5-4 to TRBJ2-7; perhaps TRBD2 as D (7 bases). The V end lost 3 bases, the J end lost 0 bases, and 13 bases lay between the germline ends. Looked up from germline, CDR1 is SGHNT and CDR2 is YYREEE (reference sequence). The CDR3 sequence is 15 residues long. The CDR3 sequence: CASSSPGGASYEQYF. CDR3 coding DNA: TGTGCCAGCAGCTCCCCGGGGGGCGCCTCCTACGAGCAGTACTTC.

This clone has a handful of counts. The chain employs TRBV6-5 and TRBJ1-2, with D possibly TRBD1 on 5 matching bases. The V end lost 8 bases, the J end lost 3 bases, and 7 bases lay between the germline ends. CDR3 length equals 11 residues. Germline V gene lookup returns CDR1 MNHEY and CDR2 SVGAGI. CDR3 loop: CASGRDYGYTF. CDR3 bases: TGTGCCAGCGGCAGGGACTATGGCTACACCTTC.

This chain connects TRBV11-2 to TRBJ2-7; TRBD2 matches at 7 bases. The CDR3 has 15 amino acids. CDR1 is SGHAT and CDR2 is FQNNGV in the germline V gene. Trimming took 1 base from V and 4 from J; bases not matched to a gene: 7. CDR3 protein: CASSLVGGGVYEQYF. As DNA, the CDR3 is TGTGCCAGCAGCTTAGTCGGCGGGGGAGTATACGAGCAGTACTTC.

This clone was observed a few times. The J gene is TRBJ1-1, the V gene TRBV27; D uncertain. The CDR3 is made up of 14 amino acids. The ends were cut back, 2 bases at V and 4 bases at J, with 11 bases in the middle. CDR1 is MNHEY, CDR2 SMNVEV, per germline (reference sequence). CDR3 protein: CASSLRTGRTEAFF. As DNA, the CDR3 is TGTGCCAGCAGTTTAAGGACTGGGCGCACTGAAGCTTTCTTT.

The chain employs TRBV2 and TRBJ1-4; D is unclear. Between the trimmed V and J ends, which lost 7 bases and 4 bases, there was a span of 16 bases. CDR3 length: 15 amino acids. In germline, CDR1 is SNHLY, CDR2 FYNNEI. CDR3 loop: CASILRRVFNEKLFF. The CDR3 DNA reads as TGTGCCAGCATTTTGCGCCGGGTTTTTAATGAAAAACTGTTTTTT. Looking up the rest from reference TRBV2 and TRBJ1-4 gives the full variable domain: EPEVTQTPSHQVTQMGQEVILRCVPISNHLYFYWYRQILGQKVEFLVSFYNNEISEKSEIFDDQFSVERPDGSNFTLKIRSTKLEDSAMYFCASILRRVFNEKLFFGSGTQLSVL.

This clone was observed a handful of times. The rearrangement joins TRBV11-2 to TRBJ2-7, with 9 positions matching TRBD1. The junction had 9 bases not matched to a gene; V was cut back by 5 bases and J by 7 bases. Germline assignment: CDR1 SGHAT and CDR2 FQNNGV. The CDR3 has 14 residues. Written as DNA, the CDR3 is TGTGCCAGCAGCATTCCACAGGGGGCGACGGAGCAGTACTTC. This translates into CASSIPQGATEQYF.

The V call is TRBV4-3, the J call TRBJ1-5; possibly TRBD1 for D (5 bases). The V and J ends lost 2 bases and 1 base respectively, with 6 bases between them. This CDR3 has 14 amino acids. Germline lookup yields CDR1 LGHNA and CDR2 YSLEER. CDR3 sequence (DNA): TGCGCCAGCAGCCAACAGGGCAGCAATCAGCCCCAGCATTTT. Protein product: CASSQQGSNQPQHF.

As for this clone: Other DNA sequences in the same sample also yield this CDR3. The J gene is TRBJ2-5, the V gene TRBV19, with 8 bases lining up with TRBD1. Germline V lookup: CDR1 LNHDA, CDR2 SQIVND (reference sequence). After removal of 4 bases from V and 4 bases from J, the junction contained 5 bases not matched to a gene. CDR3 length: 14 amino acids. This CDR3 reads CASSTDRGGETQYF. The CDR3 coding sequence is TGTGCCAGTAGTACCGACAGGGGTGGAGAGACCCAGTACTTC. Together with reference TRBV19 and TRBJ2-5, the CDR3 gives the full variable domain: DGGITQSPKYLFRKEGQNVTLSCEQNLNHDAMYWYRQDPGQGLRLIYYSQIVNDFQKGDIAEGYSVSREKKESFPLTVTSAQKNPTAFYLCASSTDRGGETQYFGPGTRLLVL.

A remark on this clone: The sample holds other DNA sequences that translate to the same CDR3. The chain joins TRBV6-5 to TRBJ1-1, with TRBD1 matching over 9 bases. This CDR3 is 14 amino acids long. With 0 bases clipped from V and 5 bases from J, the junction kept 1 base outside the gene matches. Germline lookup yields CDR1 MNHEY and CDR2 SVGAGI. CDR3 DNA sequence: TGTGCCAGCAGTTACTCCGGACAGGGGACTGAAGCTTTCTTT. This sequence encodes CASSYSGQGTEAFF.

The chain couples TRBV7-2 to TRBJ1-6; TRBD1 is a possible D gene (6 bases). From germline, CDR1 is SGHTA and CDR2 FQGNSA. V lost 0 bases and J 7 bases, leaving 13 bases between the germline ends. The CDR3 covers 16 residues. The CDR3 protein is CASSLANAGANSPLHF. The CDR3 DNA is TGTGCCAGCAGCTTAGCGAATGCAGGGGCAAATTCACCCCTCCACTTT.

This clone showed up just a few times. The rearrangement joins TRBV6-4 to TRBJ1-1; the D is unclear. Deletions cut 4 bases from V and 5 bases from J, with 11 bases between. CDR1 is MRHNA, CDR2 SNTAGT, per germline. The CDR3 consists of 13 residues. The CDR3 sequence is CASSVSGGTEAFF. The CDR3 DNA is TGTGCCAGCAGTGTTTCGGGTGGGACTGAAGCTTTCTTT.

The rearrangement links TRBV14 to TRBJ2-1; possible D gene TRBD2, 5 bases. Germline V CDR1 and CDR2: SGHDN, FVKESK. The CDR3 is made up of 14 amino acids. V was cut by 3 bases and J by 3 bases, with 9 bases left in between. CDR3 DNA sequence: TGTGCCAGCAGCCAGAGAGGGTTCTACAATGAGCAGTTCTTC. Its protein is CASSQRGFYNEQFF.

A single count supports this clone. The chain carries TRBV5-6 and TRBJ1-6; D is unclear. Germline V CDR1 and CDR2: SGHDT, YYEEEE. The length of the CDR3 is 13 residues. V dropped 4 bases and J dropped 6 bases, with 8 bases sitting between them. The CDR3 nucleotides are TGTGCCAGCAGCCAGGATGTTAATTCACCCCTCCACTTT. Protein product: CASSQDVNSPLHF.

CDR3 bases: TGTGCCAGCAGTTCCAGCGGTTACACTGAAGCTTTCTTT. Protein sequence: CASSSSGYTEAFF. The V call is TRBV27, the J call TRBJ1-1; D not certain. The CDR3 length is 13 residues. The germline V gene has CDR1 MNHEY and CDR2 SMNVEV (reference sequence). Trimming left V 4 bases short and J 3 bases short, with 9 bases between.

The chain has TRBV7-3 and TRBJ2-2, with 10 bases that match TRBD2. This CDR3 has 15 amino acids. V dropped 5 bases and J dropped 5; count of bases not matched to a gene: 5. Germline values: CDR1 SGHTA, CDR2 FQGTGA. This chain's CDR3 is CASSASGGRTGELFF. The CDR3 DNA sequence: TGTGCCAGCAGCGCTAGCGGGGGTAGGACCGGGGAGCTGTTTTTT.

The chain uses TRBV14 and TRBJ2-2; 8 positions agree with TRBD1. CDR1 and CDR2 from the germline V gene are SGHDN and FVKESK. V trimming: 1 base; J trimming: 0 bases; junction bases outside the gene matches: 4. This CDR3 is built from 17 residues. The CDR3 region is CASSQGWGQANTGELFF. The CDR3 region has the DNA TGTGCCAGCAGCCAAGGATGGGGACAGGCGAACACCGGGGAGCTGTTTTTT. Filled out from reference TRBV14 and TRBJ2-2, the complete variable domain reads EAGVTQFPSHSVIEKGQTVTLRCDPISGHDNLYWYRRVMGKEIKFLLHFVKESKQDESGMPNNRFLAERTGGTYSTLKVQPAELEDSGVYFCASSQGWGQANTGELFFGEGSRLTVL.

The rearrangement uses TRBV4-3 and TRBJ1-1; D gene uncertain. The CDR3 is made up of 14 amino acids. Deletions cut 0 bases from V and 4 bases from J, with 9 bases between. Germline values: CDR1 LGHNA, CDR2 YSLEER. In DNA, the CDR3 is TGCGCCAGCAGCCAAGAACTGGGGAGCACTGAAGCTTTCTTT. Amino acid sequence: CASSQELGSTEAFF.